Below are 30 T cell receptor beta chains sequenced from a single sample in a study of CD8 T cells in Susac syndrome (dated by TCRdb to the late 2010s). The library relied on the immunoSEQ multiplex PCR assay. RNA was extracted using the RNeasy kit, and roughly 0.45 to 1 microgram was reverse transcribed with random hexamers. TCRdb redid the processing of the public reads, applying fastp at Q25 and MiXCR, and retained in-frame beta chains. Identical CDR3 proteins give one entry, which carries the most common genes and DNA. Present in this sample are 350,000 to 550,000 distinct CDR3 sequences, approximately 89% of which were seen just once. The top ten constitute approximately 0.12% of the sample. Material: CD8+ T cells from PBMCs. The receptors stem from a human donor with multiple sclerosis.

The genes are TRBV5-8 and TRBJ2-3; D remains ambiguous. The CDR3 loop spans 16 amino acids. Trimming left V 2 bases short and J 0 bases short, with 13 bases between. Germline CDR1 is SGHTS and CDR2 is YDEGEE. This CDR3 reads CASSFNAVWSTDTQYF. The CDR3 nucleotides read TGTGCCAGCAGCTTTAACGCCGTCTGGAGCACAGATACGCAGTATTTT.

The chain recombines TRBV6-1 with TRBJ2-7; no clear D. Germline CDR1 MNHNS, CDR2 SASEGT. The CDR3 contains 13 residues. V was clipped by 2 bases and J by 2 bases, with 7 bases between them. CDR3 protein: CASSEWPTYEQYF. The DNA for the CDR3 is TGTGCCAGCAGTGAATGGCCCACCTACGAGCAGTACTTC.

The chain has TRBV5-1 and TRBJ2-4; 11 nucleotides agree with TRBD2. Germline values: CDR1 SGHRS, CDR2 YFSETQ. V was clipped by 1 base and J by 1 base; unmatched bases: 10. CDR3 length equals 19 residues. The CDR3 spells CASSLRGVAGGRAKNIQYF. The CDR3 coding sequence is TGCGCCAGCAGCTTGAGGGGAGTAGCGGGAGGGAGGGCCAAAAACATTCAGTACTTC. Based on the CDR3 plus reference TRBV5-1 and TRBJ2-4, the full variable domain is KAGVTQTPRYLIKTRGQQVTLSCSPISGHRSVSWYQQTPGQGLQFLFEYFSETQRNKGNFPGRFSGRQFSNSRSEMNVSTLELGDSALYLCASSLRGVAGGRAKNIQYFGAGTRLSVL.

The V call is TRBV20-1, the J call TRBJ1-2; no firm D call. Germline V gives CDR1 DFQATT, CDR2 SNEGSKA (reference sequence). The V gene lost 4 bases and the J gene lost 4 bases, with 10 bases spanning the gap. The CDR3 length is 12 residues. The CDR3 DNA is TGCAGTGCTAATCCTACCCCCTATGGCTACACCTTC. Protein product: CSANPTPYGYTF.

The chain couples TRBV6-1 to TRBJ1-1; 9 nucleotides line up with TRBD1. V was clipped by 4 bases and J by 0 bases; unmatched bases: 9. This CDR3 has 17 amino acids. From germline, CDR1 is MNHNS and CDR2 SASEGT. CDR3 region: CASSGDREGDLNTEAFF. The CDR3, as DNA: TGTGCCAGCAGTGGGGACAGGGAAGGGGACCTGAACACTGAAGCTTTCTTT.

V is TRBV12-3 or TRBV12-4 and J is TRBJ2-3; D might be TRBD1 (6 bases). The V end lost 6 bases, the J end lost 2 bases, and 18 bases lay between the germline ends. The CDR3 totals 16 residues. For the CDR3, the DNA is TGTGCCAGCAGGAACCGGGACACTCGTATCACAGATACGCAGTATTTT. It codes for CASRNRDTRITDTQYF.

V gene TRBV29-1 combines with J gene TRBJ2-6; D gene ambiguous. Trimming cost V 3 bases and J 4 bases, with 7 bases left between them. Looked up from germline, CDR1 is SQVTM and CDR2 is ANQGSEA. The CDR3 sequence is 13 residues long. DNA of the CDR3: TGCAGCGTTGAGTTAATAGGGGCCAACGTCCTGACTTTC. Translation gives CSVELIGANVLTF.

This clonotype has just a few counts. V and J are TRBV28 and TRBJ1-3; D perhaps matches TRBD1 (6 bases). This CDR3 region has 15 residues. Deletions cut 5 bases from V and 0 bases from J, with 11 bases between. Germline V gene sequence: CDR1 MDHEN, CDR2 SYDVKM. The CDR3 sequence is CASSRAGASGNTIYF. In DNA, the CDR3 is TGTGCCAGCAGTCGAGCAGGGGCCTCTGGAAACACCATATATTTT. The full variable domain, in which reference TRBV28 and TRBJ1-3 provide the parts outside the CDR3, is DVKVTQSSRYLVKRTGEKVFLECVQDMDHENMFWYRQDPGLGLRLIYFSYDVKMKEKGDIPEGYSVSREKKERFSLILESASTNQTSMYLCASSRAGASGNTIYFGEGSWLTVV.

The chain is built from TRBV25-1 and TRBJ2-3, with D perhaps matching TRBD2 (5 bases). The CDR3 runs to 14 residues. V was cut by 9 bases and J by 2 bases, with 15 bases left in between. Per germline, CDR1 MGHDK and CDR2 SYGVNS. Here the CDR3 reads CASEGFANTDTQYF. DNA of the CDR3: TGTGCCAGTGAGGGTTTCGCGAACACAGATACGCAGTATTTT.

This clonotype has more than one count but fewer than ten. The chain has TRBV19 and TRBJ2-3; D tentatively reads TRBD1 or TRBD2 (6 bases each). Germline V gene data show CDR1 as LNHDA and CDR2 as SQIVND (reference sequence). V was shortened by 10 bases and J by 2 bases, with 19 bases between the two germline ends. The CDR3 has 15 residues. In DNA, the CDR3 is TGTGCCACCTCAGAGGGGGGAACTTACACAGATACGCAGTATTTT. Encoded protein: CATSEGGTYTDTQYF.

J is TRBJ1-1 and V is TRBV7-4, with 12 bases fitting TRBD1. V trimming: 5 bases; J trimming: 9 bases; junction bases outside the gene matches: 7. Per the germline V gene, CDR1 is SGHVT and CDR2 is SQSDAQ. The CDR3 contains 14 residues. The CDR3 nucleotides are TGTGCCAGCAGCACGGGACAGGGGGCGCTTAAAGCTTTCTTT. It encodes CASSTGQGALKAFF. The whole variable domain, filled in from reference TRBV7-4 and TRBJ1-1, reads GAGVSQSPRYKVAKRGRDVALRCDSISGHVTLYWYRQTLGQGSEVLTYSQSDAQRDKSGRPSGRFSAERPERSVSTLKIQRTEQGDSAVYLCASSTGQGALKAFFGQGTRLTVV.

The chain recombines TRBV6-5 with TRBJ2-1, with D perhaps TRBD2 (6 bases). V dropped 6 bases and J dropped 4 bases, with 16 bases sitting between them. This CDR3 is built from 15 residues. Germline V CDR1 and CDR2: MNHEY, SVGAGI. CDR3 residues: CASSPDSGNYNEQFF. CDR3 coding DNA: TGTGCCAGCAGCCCCGATAGCGGAAATTACAATGAGCAGTTCTTC.

CDR3 nucleotide sequence: TGCGCCAGCAGCCAAGAGACAGGGGGCACCTACGAGCAGTACTTC. It codes for CASSQETGGTYEQYF. The chain employs TRBV4-1 and TRBJ2-7; 10 positions match TRBD1. After removal of 0 bases from V and 2 bases from J, the junction contained 1 base not matched to a gene. Germline CDR1 MGHRA, CDR2 YSYEKL. This CDR3 region has 15 residues.

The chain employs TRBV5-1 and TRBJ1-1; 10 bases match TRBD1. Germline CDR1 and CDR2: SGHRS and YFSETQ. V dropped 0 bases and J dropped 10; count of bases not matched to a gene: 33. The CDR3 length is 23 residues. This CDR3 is CASSLAGTGDRAELYLPPSGAFF. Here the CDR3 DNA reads TGCGCCAGCAGCTTGGCCGGGACAGGGGATCGAGCCGAACTGTATCTCCCACCGTCCGGAGCTTTCTTT.

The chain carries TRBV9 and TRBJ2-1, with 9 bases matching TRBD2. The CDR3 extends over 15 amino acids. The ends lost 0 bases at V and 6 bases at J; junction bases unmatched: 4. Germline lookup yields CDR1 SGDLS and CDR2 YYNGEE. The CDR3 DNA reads TGTGCCAGCAGCGTAGGGCGGGAGGGCCTCAATGAGCAGTTCTTC. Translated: CASSVGREGLNEQFF.

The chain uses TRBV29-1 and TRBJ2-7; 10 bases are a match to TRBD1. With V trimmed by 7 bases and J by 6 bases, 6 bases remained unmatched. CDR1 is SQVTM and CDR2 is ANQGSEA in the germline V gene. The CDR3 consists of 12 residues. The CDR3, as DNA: TGCAGCGCGACAGGGGGCTCCGGCGAGCAGTACTTC. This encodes CSATGGSGEQYF.

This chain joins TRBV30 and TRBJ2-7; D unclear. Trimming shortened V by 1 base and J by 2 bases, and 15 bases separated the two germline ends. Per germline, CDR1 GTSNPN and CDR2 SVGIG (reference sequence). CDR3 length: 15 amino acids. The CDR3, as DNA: TGTGCCTGGAGTGCGACAAGATGGGCAACCTACGAGCAGTACTTC. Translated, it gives CAWSATRWATYEQYF. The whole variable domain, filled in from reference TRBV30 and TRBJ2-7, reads SQTIHQWPATLVQPVGSPLSLECTVEGTSNPNLYWYRQAAGRGLQLLFYSVGIGQISSEVPQNLSASRPQDRQFILSSKKLLLSDSGFYLCAWSATRWATYEQYFGPGTRLTVT.

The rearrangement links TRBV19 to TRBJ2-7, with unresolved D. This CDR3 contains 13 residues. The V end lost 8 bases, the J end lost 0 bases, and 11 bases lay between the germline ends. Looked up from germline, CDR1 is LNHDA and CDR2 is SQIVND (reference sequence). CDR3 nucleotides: TGTGCCAGTTCCGTGGGGTTCTCCTACGAGCAGTACTTC. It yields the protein CASSVGFSYEQYF. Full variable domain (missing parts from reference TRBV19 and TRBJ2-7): DGGITQSPKYLFRKEGQNVTLSCEQNLNHDAMYWYRQDPGQGLRLIYYSQIVNDFQKGDIAEGYSVSREKKESFPLTVTSAQKNPTAFYLCASSVGFSYEQYFGPGTRLTVT.

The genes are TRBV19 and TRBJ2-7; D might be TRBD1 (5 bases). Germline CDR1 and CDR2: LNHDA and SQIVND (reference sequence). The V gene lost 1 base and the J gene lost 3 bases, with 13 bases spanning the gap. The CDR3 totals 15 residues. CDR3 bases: TGTGCCAGTAGTATAGCACTGGCAGGGATCTACGAGCAGTACTTC. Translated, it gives CASSIALAGIYEQYF.

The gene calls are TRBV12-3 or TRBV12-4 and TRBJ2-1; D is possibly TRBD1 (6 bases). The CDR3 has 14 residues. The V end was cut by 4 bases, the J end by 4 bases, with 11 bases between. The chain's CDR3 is CASSSYGQYNEQFF. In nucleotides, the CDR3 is TGTGCCAGCAGTTCATATGGACAGTACAATGAGCAGTTCTTC.

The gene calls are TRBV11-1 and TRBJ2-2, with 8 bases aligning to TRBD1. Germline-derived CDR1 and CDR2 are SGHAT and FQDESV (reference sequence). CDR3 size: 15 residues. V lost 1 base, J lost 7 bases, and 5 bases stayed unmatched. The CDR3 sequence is CASSLVGQGHGELFF. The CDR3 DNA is TGTGCCAGCAGCTTAGTTGGACAGGGCCACGGGGAGCTGTTTTTT. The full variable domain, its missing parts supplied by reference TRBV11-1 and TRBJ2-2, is EAEVAQSPRYKITEKSQAVAFWCDPISGHATLYWYRQILGQGPELLVQFQDESVVDDSQLPKDRFSAERLKGVDSTLKIQPAELGDSAMYLCASSLVGQGHGELFFGEGSRLTVL.

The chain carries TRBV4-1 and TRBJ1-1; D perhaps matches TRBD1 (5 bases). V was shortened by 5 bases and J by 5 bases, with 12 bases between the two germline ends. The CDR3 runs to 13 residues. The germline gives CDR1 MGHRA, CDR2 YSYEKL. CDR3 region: CASSVTGRTEAFF. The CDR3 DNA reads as TGCGCCAGCAGCGTAACAGGTCGAACTGAAGCTTTCTTT.

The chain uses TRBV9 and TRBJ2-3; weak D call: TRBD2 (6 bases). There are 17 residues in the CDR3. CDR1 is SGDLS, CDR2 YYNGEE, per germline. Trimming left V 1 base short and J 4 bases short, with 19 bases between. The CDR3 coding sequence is TGTGCCAGCAGCGTACTAGAAGGCGGGACGCGCCCAGATACGCAGTATTTT. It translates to CASSVLEGGTRPDTQYF.

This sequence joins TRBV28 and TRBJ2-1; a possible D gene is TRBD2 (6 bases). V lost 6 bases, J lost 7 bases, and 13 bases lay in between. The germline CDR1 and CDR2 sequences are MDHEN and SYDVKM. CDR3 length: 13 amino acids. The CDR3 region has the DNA TGTGCCAGCAGACGCGGGATGGGTAATGAGCAGTTCTTC. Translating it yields CASRRGMGNEQFF.

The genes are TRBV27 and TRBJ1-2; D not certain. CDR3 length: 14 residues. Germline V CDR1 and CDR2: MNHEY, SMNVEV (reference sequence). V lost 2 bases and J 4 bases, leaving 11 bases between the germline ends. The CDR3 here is CASSLRFAGYGYTF. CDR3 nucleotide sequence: TGTGCCAGCAGTTTAAGGTTCGCTGGCTATGGCTACACCTTC.

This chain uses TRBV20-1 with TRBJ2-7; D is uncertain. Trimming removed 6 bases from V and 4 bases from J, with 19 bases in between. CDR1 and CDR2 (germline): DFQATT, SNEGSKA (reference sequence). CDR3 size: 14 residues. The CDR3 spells CSASLDLSRYEQYF. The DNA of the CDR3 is TGCAGTGCCTCATTAGACCTCAGCCGGTACGAGCAGTACTTC.

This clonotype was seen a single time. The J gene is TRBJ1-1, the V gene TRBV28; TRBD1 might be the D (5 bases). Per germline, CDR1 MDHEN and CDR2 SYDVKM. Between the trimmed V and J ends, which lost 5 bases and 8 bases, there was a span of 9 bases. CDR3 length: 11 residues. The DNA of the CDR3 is TGTGCCAGCAGTCCGGGGCGAGAAGCTTTCTTT. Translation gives CASSPGREAFF.

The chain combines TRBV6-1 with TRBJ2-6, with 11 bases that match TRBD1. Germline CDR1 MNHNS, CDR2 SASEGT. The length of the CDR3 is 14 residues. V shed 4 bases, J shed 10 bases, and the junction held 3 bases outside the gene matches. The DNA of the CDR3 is TGTGCCAGCAGTGGGGGGACAGGGGGTAACGTCCTGACTTTC. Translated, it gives CASSGGTGGNVLTF.

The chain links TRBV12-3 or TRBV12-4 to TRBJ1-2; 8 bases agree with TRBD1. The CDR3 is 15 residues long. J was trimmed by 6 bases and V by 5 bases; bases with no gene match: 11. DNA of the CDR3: TGTGCCAGCAGTATCCTCCCGGACAGGGCTGATGGCTACACCTTC. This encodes CASSILPDRADGYTF.

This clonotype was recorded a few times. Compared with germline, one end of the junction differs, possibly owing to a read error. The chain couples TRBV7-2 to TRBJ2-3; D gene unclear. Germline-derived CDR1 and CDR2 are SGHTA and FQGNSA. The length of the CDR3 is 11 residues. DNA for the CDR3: TGTGCCAGCAGGCCCCTTATTCAGACGGATTTT. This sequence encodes CASRPLIQTDF.